The 16 T cell receptor beta chains below all came from one sample that was sequenced in a study of cytomegalovirus exposure and HLA in healthy donors. PCR employed 60 Vbeta and 13 Jbeta primers. This table comes from immunoSEQ multiplex PCR, and its TCRdb copy is limited to in-frame clones, with some not included. The top ten clones hold around 2% of a sample with about 120,000 clones, about 81% of them seen once. The material sequenced was PBMCs. These receptors all come from a man aged 40-50 years in good health and CMV-seronegative.

Concerning this clone: The sample has other DNA sequences that encode this CDR3 too. V and J are TRBV5-1 and TRBJ2-7; 9 bases line up with TRBD2. This CDR3 is built from 16 residues. The V gene's germline CDR1 is SGHRS and CDR2 YFSETQ. The V gene end was trimmed by 4 bases and the J gene end by 7 bases; junction bases not matched to a gene: 15. Here the CDR3 reads CASSPGLATSVYEQYF. In DNA, the CDR3 is TGCGCCAGCAGCCCGGGACTAGCCACAAGTGTATATGAGCAGTACTTC. Full variable domain (missing parts from reference TRBV5-1 and TRBJ2-7): KAGVTQTPRYLIKTRGQQVTLSCSPISGHRSVSWYQQTPGQGLQFLFEYFSETQRNKGNFPGRFSGRQFSNSRSEMNVSTLELGDSALYLCASSPGLATSVYEQYFGPGTRLTVT.

The J gene is TRBJ2-2, the V gene TRBV11-3; tentative D call: TRBD2 (7 bases). CDR1 and CDR2 from the germline V gene are SGHNT and YENEEA. The V end was cut by 5 bases, the J end by 6 bases, with 22 bases between. The CDR3 sequence is 17 residues long. As DNA, the CDR3 is TGTGCCAGCAGCCCCAGTGATGGGGGGGCCCTGGCCGGGGAGCTGTTTTTT. Encoded protein: CASSPSDGGALAGELFF.

The chain joins TRBV13 to TRBJ1-4; tentatively, D is TRBD1 (6 bases). V was cut by 5 bases and J by 5 bases, with 9 bases left in between. The CDR3 covers 13 residues. Germline assignment: CDR1 PRHDT and CDR2 FYEKMQ (reference sequence). The CDR3 nucleotides are TGTGCCAGCAGCAGGGGGATAAATGAAAAACTGTTTTTT. It specifies CASSRGINEKLFF.

The chain recombines TRBV9 with TRBJ2-1, with TRBD2 matching over 9 bases. V was pared by 2 bases and J by 7 bases, with 10 bases of the junction left unmatched. Germline CDR1 reads SGDLS; CDR2 reads YYNGEE. The CDR3 sequence is 16 residues long. The CDR3: CASSVGSRGGQNEQFF. The CDR3 coding sequence is TGTGCCAGCAGCGTCGGTTCGCGGGGGGGCCAGAATGAGCAGTTCTTC.

The chain links TRBV2 to TRBJ1-5, with a tentative D call TRBD1 (6 bases). Germline-derived CDR1 and CDR2 are SNHLY and FYNNEI. V was shortened by 7 bases and J by 2 bases, with 15 bases between the two germline ends. The CDR3 totals 15 residues. The CDR3, as DNA: TGTGCCAGCAAATCCCGGGACACCCGCAATCAGCCCCAGCATTTT. It codes for CASKSRDTRNQPQHF.

The rearrangement joins TRBV6-1 to TRBJ2-4; TRBD2 matches 9 bases. The CDR3 length is 16 residues. V shed 1 base and J 3 bases; nucleotides not matched to a gene: 4. Germline CDR1 reads MNHNS; CDR2 reads SASEGT. The DNA for the CDR3 is TGTGCCAGCAGTGAAGTTGTAGCGGGAGTCAAAAACATTCAGTACTTC. Its translation is CASSEVVAGVKNIQYF.

This sequence joins TRBV9 and TRBJ1-5, with TRBD1 identical over 8 bases. The V segment lost 4 bases and the J segment 3 bases; nucleotides outside the gene matches: 6. This CDR3 spans 15 amino acids. Germline V CDR1 and CDR2: SGDLS, YYNGEE. CDR3 DNA: TGTGCCAGCAGCCTGACAGGGGCTTTCAATCAGCCCCAGCATTTT. It codes for CASSLTGAFNQPQHF.

A note on this clone: The germline gene is not matched at one end of the junction; a read error may be the cause. The chain is built from TRBV11-2 and TRBJ2-6, with a weak D call TRBD1 (5 bases). Per germline, CDR1 SGHAT and CDR2 FQNNGV. The CDR3 sequence is 19 residues long. CDR3: CASSLILQPGLLGANGLTF. The DNA for the CDR3 is TGTGCCAGCAGCTTGATCCTTCAACCGGGTTTACTTGGGGCCAACGGCCTGACTTTC.

The rearrangement links TRBV5-4 to TRBJ2-2, with D maybe TRBD1 (6 bases). Trimming took 4 bases from V and 1 from J, leaving 14 bases between them. This CDR3 has 16 residues. Germline V gene data show CDR1 as SGHNT and CDR2 as YYREEE (reference sequence). The CDR3 DNA reads as TGTGCCAGCAGCCCGCTGAGGGGGATGAACACCGGGGAGCTGTTTTTT. Its translation: CASSPLRGMNTGELFF.

V gene TRBV5-1 combines with J gene TRBJ2-2; 9 nucleotides match TRBD2. The CDR3 has 16 residues. Germline CDR1 SGHRS, CDR2 YFSETQ. Germline trimming cut 0 bases from V and 6 bases from J; bases unmatched to any gene: 6. For the CDR3, the DNA is TGCGCCAGCAGCTTGGCTAGCGGGGTATCGTCCGGGGAGCTGTTTTTT. This encodes CASSLASGVSSGELFF.

The count of this clone is one. The chain carries TRBV29-1 and TRBJ2-3; D is undetermined. The CDR3 is 14 amino acids. Per germline, CDR1 SQVTM and CDR2 ANQGSEA. Trimming pared 3 bases from V and 0 bases from J, leaving 10 bases between. Here the CDR3 reads CSVDYDISTDTQYF. CDR3 nucleotide sequence: TGCAGCGTTGATTACGACATTAGCACAGATACGCAGTATTTT.

J is TRBJ1-1 and V is TRBV5-6; 12 nucleotides agree with TRBD1. Germline CDR1 reads SGHDT; CDR2 reads YYEEEE. V dropped 4 bases and J dropped 0; count of bases not matched to a gene: 7. The CDR3 spans 17 residues. Written as DNA, the CDR3 is TGTGCCAGCAGCATAGGGACAGGGGGCGGTCTGAACACTGAAGCTTTCTTT. Translation: CASSIGTGGGLNTEAFF. Looking up the rest from reference TRBV5-6 and TRBJ1-1 gives the full variable domain: DAGVTQSPTHLIKTRGQQVTLRCSPKSGHDTVSWYQQALGQGPQFIFQYYEEEERQRGNFPDRFSGHQFPNYSSELNVNALLLGDSALYLCASSIGTGGGLNTEAFFGQGTRLTVV.

The genes are TRBV5-1 and TRBJ1-1; 8 bases agree with TRBD1. The CDR3 runs 14 residues. Germline loops: CDR1 SGHRS, CDR2 YFSETQ. With V trimmed by 0 bases and J by 5 bases, 3 bases remained unmatched. The CDR3 region is CASSLATGGTEAFF. CDR3 sequence (DNA): TGCGCCAGCAGCTTGGCCACAGGGGGAACTGAAGCTTTCTTT.

V and J are TRBV4-3 and TRBJ1-2; 9 bases align to TRBD1. With V trimmed by 5 bases and J by 8 bases, 9 bases remained unmatched. Per germline, CDR1 LGHNA and CDR2 YSLEER. CDR3 length: 14 amino acids. CDR3 in amino acids: CASSADRGGRGYTF. The CDR3 DNA sequence: TGCGCCAGCAGCGCGGACAGGGGAGGTAGGGGCTACACCTTC.

The J gene is TRBJ1-6, the V gene TRBV4-3; D remains unclear. Between the trimmed V and J ends, which lost 2 bases and 7 bases, there was a span of 9 bases. In germline, CDR1 is LGHNA, CDR2 YSLEER. The CDR3 consists of 14 residues. The CDR3 bases are TGCGCCAGCAGCCAACTTCGGTCCAATTCACCCCTCCACTTT. Amino acids: CASSQLRSNSPLHF.

The V and J genes are TRBV11-2 and TRBJ2-7; no clear D gene. V lost 1 base, J lost 0 bases, and 7 bases lay in between. The CDR3 is made up of 14 amino acids. Looked up from germline, CDR1 is SGHAT and CDR2 is FQNNGV. CDR3 DNA: TGTGCCAGCAGCTTAGGGTACAGCTCCTACGAGCAGTACTTC. It specifies CASSLGYSSYEQYF.